This note documents a single T cell receptor (beta chain) sequence. The data stem from a study of T cells expressing NK-cell markers. Reprocessing the 5' RACE reads, TCRdb reports a single entry for every CDR3 protein and omits DNA. Its table lists under 600,000 distinct CDR3 sequences. The germline V gene encodes CDR1 DFQATT and CDR2 SNEGSKA (reference sequence). This CDR3 has 11 amino acids. The chain joins TRBV20-1 to TRBJ2-1; the D gene TCRdb calls, TRBD1, cannot be checked with no DNA. This TCR came from a woman aged 50 to 60 in good health. The sample taken for sequencing was blood T cells: a sorted CD56 or NKG2C T cell subset, CD4+ or CD8+ T cells, or bulk PBMC T cells (not recorded which). The CDR3 loop reads CSAPRFDEQFF.